This passage covers 21 T cell receptor beta chains from one sample sequenced in a study of CD8 T cells in ankylosing spondylitis. TCRdb passed the 5' RACE reads through MiXCR, listing each CDR3 protein once. In the table there are about 240,000 distinct CDR3 sequences, approximately 9% of which are singletons. Material: blood, either unsorted or a sorted T cell fraction (not recorded which). The receptors originated from a male donor with ankylosing spondylitis or in good health (not recorded which).

This clonotype was picked up many times. CDR3 bases: TGTGCCAGCAGCGATATGGATGGCTACACCTTC. Residues: CASSDMDGYTF. This sequence joins TRBV11-3 and TRBJ1-2; D is unclear. The germline V gene encodes CDR1 SGHNT and CDR2 YENEEA. With 5 bases removed from V and 6 bases from J, the gap between germline ends came to 7 bases. This CDR3 region has 11 residues.

This clonotype was recorded at least ten times. The rearrangement uses TRBV18 and TRBJ2-1, with 10 bases aligning to TRBD1. Germline loops: CDR1 KGHSH, CDR2 LQKENI. This CDR3 comprises 13 residues. The ends lost 6 bases at V and 6 bases at J; junction bases unmatched: 2. The CDR3 coding sequence is TGTGCCAGCTCCGGGACAGGGGTCAATGAGCAGTTCTTC. This encodes CASSGTGVNEQFF.

This clonotype was counted a few times. The CDR3 nucleotides are TGTGCCGGGGACAGACCGGGACTGGGGAACTATGGCTACACCTTC. Amino acid sequence: CAGDRPGLGNYGYTF. V gene TRBV7-9 combines with J gene TRBJ1-2; TRBD1 agrees at 7 bases. Germline assignment: CDR1 SEHNR and CDR2 FQNEAQ (reference sequence). V dropped 11 bases and J dropped 2; count of bases not matched to a gene: 14. The CDR3 runs to 15 residues.

In this sample, this clonotype turned up many times. J is TRBJ1-1 and V is TRBV5-1; D gene uncertain. Trimming took off 0 bases at V and 5 bases at J, with 14 bases between the two ends. Germline-derived CDR1 and CDR2 are SGHRS and YFSETQ. This CDR3 is built from 15 residues. The chain's CDR3 is CASSLVQSGGTEAFF. DNA of the CDR3: TGCGCCAGCAGCTTGGTCCAGTCTGGAGGGACTGAAGCTTTCTTT.

This clonotype occurred a few times. This chain joins TRBV29-1 and TRBJ2-4; TRBD1 agrees at 7 bases. The CDR3 totals 15 residues. Unmatched junction bases numbered 13, after V lost 5 bases and J lost 6 bases. Per the germline V gene, CDR1 is SQVTM and CDR2 is ANQGSEA. The CDR3 loop is CSVLPLDRSSNIQYF. CDR3 nucleotide sequence: TGCAGCGTTTTACCTCTGGACAGGTCATCAAACATTCAGTACTTC.

This clonotype was detected many times. This chain connects TRBV5-1 to TRBJ2-1; 12 nucleotides align to TRBD2. Germline CDR1 is SGHRS and CDR2 is YFSETQ. After removal of 4 bases from V and 9 bases from J, the junction contained 11 bases not matched to a gene. There are 16 residues in the CDR3. CDR3 region: CASSPTSSGGAGEQFF. Written as DNA, the CDR3 is TGCGCCAGCAGCCCTACATCTAGCGGGGGGGCTGGTGAGCAGTTCTTC.

This clonotype has a count of ten or more. This chain connects TRBV7-3 to TRBJ2-1, with D perhaps TRBD2 (6 bases). Trimming left V 5 bases short and J 10 bases short, with 18 bases between. Germline CDR1 SGHTA, CDR2 FQGTGA. The CDR3 runs 14 residues. The CDR3 nucleotides read TGTGCCAGCAGCCCCGGAGGGCTAATGACGGAGCAGTTCTTC. Protein sequence: CASSPGGLMTEQFF. Full variable domain (missing parts from reference TRBV7-3 and TRBJ2-1): GAGVSQTPSNKVTEKGKYVELRCDPISGHTALYWYRQSLGQGPEFLIYFQGTGAADDSGLPNDRFFAVRPEGSVSTLKIQRTERGDSAVYLCASSPGGLMTEQFFGPGTRLTVL.

Notes on this clonotype: A much larger clone lies a single base off, so this may be a read error. The chain has TRBV7-2 and TRBJ2-1; 10 bases match TRBD2. The J call may not be correct, given that the DNA end is closer to TRBJ2-7. The length of the CDR3 is 15 residues. Germline CDR1 SGHTA, CDR2 FQGNSA. The CDR3 DNA reads TGTGCCAGCAGGGGCGGGGCTAGCGGGAGCTATGAGCAGTACTTC. Protein: CASRGGASGSYEQYF.

This clonotype was counted many times. The chain recombines TRBV29-1 with TRBJ2-1, with TRBD2 identical over 7 bases. Unmatched junction bases numbered 11, after V lost 3 bases and J lost 9 bases. The CDR3 extends over 14 amino acids. Germline V gene sequence: CDR1 SQVTM, CDR2 ANQGSEA. The CDR3 spells CSVEGGTAFGEQFF. CDR3 DNA: TGCAGCGTTGAGGGGGGGACTGCCTTTGGTGAGCAGTTCTTC.

This clonotype occurred many times. The J gene is TRBJ1-5, the V gene TRBV20-1, with D possibly being TRBD1 (5 bases). V shed 6 bases and J shed 6 bases, with 27 bases lying between them. The CDR3 runs to 17 residues. Germline CDR1 reads DFQATT; CDR2 reads SNEGSKA (reference sequence). The CDR3 sequence is CSARHGGGSHSGQPQHF. CDR3 sequence (DNA): TGCAGTGCCAGACATGGGGGTGGATCCCACAGTGGTCAGCCCCAGCATTTT.

The chain has TRBV27 and TRBJ1-1; TRBD1 matches at 8 bases. V trimming: 3 bases; J trimming: 4 bases; junction bases outside the gene matches: 7. The CDR3 has 15 amino acids. Germline-derived CDR1 and CDR2 are MNHEY and SMNVEV (reference sequence). CDR3 in amino acids: CASSFHRGWSTEAFF. In nucleotides, the CDR3 is TGTGCCAGCAGTTTCCACAGGGGGTGGAGCACTGAAGCTTTCTTT.

There are many counts of this clonotype. This chain uses TRBV5-6 with TRBJ2-7, with D unclear. The germline V and J ends were trimmed by 4 bases and 6 bases, with 8 bases remaining between them. Germline V gene sequence: CDR1 SGHDT, CDR2 YYEEEE. The CDR3 is 11 amino acids. In DNA, the CDR3 is TGTGCCAGCAGCCAAACTCTCGAGCAGTACTTC. This gives the protein CASSQTLEQYF.

This clonotype was seen ten or more times. The chain recombines TRBV12-5 with TRBJ2-1; the D gene could be TRBD1 or TRBD2 (5 bases each). Trimming removed 1 base at V and 10 bases at J, with 17 bases between. The CDR3 extends over 15 amino acids. Germline V gene data show CDR1 as LGHNT and CDR2 as FRNRAP. The CDR3 region is CASGLDGAAQWEQFF. In DNA form, the CDR3 reads TGTGCTAGTGGTTTGGACGGGGCCGCACAGTGGGAGCAGTTCTTC.

The V gene is TRBV18, the J gene TRBJ2-1, with TRBD2 matching over 8 bases. V shed 0 bases, J shed 4 bases, and the junction held 5 bases outside the gene matches. The CDR3 has 16 amino acids. The germline V gene encodes CDR1 KGHSH and CDR2 LQKENI. The CDR3: CASSPPTGGAYNEQFF. The CDR3 DNA follows: TGTGCCAGCTCACCACCTACGGGGGGGGCTTACAATGAGCAGTTCTTC.

The sample holds a few counts of this clonotype. V is TRBV5-4 and J is TRBJ1-1; TRBD1 agrees at 11 bases. V lost 4 bases and J lost 1; bases outside the gene matches: 3. Germline CDR1 SGHNT, CDR2 YYREEE (reference sequence). CDR3 size: 15 residues. This chain's CDR3 is CASSPGTGGNTEAFF. The CDR3 nucleotides read TGTGCCAGCAGCCCCGGGACAGGGGGGAACACTGAAGCTTTCTTT.

There are a few counts of this clonotype. The J gene is TRBJ2-3, the V gene TRBV20-1, with 10 bases aligning to TRBD2. Germline values: CDR1 DFQATT, CDR2 SNEGSKA (reference sequence). This CDR3 has 16 residues. The V segment lost 0 bases and the J segment 4 bases; nucleotides outside the gene matches: 7. The CDR3 here is CSARDSASGSADTQYF. The CDR3 DNA reads TGCAGTGCTAGAGATTCGGCTAGCGGGAGCGCAGATACGCAGTATTTT.

This clonotype was found many times. The J gene is TRBJ2-7, the V gene TRBV5-1; D is perhaps TRBD1 (5 bases). The CDR3 contains 13 residues. Trimming took off 2 bases at V and 0 bases at J, with 6 bases between the two ends. Germline assignment: CDR1 SGHRS and CDR2 YFSETQ. The CDR3: CASSFDSSYEQYF. The DNA of the CDR3 is TGCGCCAGCAGCTTTGACAGCTCCTACGAGCAGTACTTC.

This clonotype came up many times. The rearrangement uses TRBV5-1 and TRBJ2-1; 15 bases match TRBD2. Trimming at V came to 0 bases and at J to 5 bases, leaving 6 bases not matched to a gene. This CDR3 spans 18 amino acids. Looked up from germline, CDR1 is SGHRS and CDR2 is YFSETQ. CDR3 sequence (DNA): TGCGCCAGCAGCTTGGAAGGGACTAGCGGGAGGAGGGACAATGAGCAGTTCTTC. It is translated as CASSLEGTSGRRDNEQFF.

This clonotype came up a few times. The genes are TRBV7-2 and TRBJ1-5; D gene uncertain. The V end was cut by 1 base, the J end by 1 base, with 8 bases between. The CDR3 sequence is 15 residues long. The germline gives CDR1 SGHTA, CDR2 FQGNSA. The DNA of the CDR3 is TGTGCCAGCAGCTTAGAACGCCTGAGCAATCAGCCCCAGCATTTT. Residues: CASSLERLSNQPQHF.

This clonotype was counted many times. This chain uses TRBV5-6 with TRBJ2-7, with TRBD1 identical over 8 bases. Germline CDR1 is SGHDT and CDR2 is YYEEEE. V lost 3 bases and J lost 3; bases outside the gene matches: 11. The CDR3 length is 16 residues. CDR3 loop: CASSSDPWTGYYEQYF. As DNA, the CDR3 is TGTGCCAGCAGCTCAGACCCTTGGACAGGGTACTACGAGCAGTACTTC. Together with reference TRBV5-6 and TRBJ2-7, the CDR3 gives the full variable domain: DAGVTQSPTHLIKTRGQQVTLRCSPKSGHDTVSWYQQALGQGPQFIFQYYEEEERQRGNFPDRFSGHQFPNYSSELNVNALLLGDSALYLCASSSDPWTGYYEQYFGPGTRLTVT.

The table lists this clonotype with many counts. The genes are TRBV6-1 and TRBJ2-2; the D gene is possibly TRBD1 (5 bases). CDR1 is MNHNS, CDR2 SASEGT, per germline. V lost 5 bases, J lost 2 bases, and 21 bases lay in between. This CDR3 is built from 18 residues. The chain's CDR3 is CASSPTTQLGRNTGELFF. CDR3 in DNA: TGTGCCAGCAGTCCAACCACACAACTGGGGCGCAACACCGGGGAGCTGTTTTTT.